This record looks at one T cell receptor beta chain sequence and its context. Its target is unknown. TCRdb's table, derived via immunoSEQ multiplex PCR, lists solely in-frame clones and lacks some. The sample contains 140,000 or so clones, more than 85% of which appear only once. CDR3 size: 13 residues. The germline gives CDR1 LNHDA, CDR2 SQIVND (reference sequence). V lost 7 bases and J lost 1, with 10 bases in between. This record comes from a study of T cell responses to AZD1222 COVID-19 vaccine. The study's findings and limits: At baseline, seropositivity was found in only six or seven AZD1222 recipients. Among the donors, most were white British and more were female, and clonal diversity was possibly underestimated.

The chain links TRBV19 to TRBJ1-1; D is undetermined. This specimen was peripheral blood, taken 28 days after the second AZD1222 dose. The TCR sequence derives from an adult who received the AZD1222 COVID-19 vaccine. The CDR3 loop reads CASTWLPNTEAFF. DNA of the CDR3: TGTGCCAGTACTTGGTTACCGAACACTGAAGCTTTCTTT.